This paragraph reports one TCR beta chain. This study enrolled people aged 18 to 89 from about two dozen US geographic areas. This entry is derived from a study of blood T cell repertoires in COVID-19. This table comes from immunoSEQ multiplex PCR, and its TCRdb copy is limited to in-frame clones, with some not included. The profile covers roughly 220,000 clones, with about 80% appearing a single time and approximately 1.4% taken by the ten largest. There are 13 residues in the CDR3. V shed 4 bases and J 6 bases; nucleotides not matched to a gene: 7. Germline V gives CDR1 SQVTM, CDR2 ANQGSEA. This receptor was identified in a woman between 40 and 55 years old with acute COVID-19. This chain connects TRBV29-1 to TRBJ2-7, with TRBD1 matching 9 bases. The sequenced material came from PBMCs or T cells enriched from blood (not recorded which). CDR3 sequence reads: CSVGTGAAFEQYF. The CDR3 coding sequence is TGCAGCGTTGGGACAGGGGCGGCCTTCGAGCAGTACTTC.